A selection of T cell receptor beta chains follows, all from one sample in a study of T cell responses to AZD1222 COVID-19 vaccine. Assay: immunoSEQ multiplex PCR; the TCRdb copy retains only in-frame clones and omits some. The data contain about 160,000 clones, around 87% of them singletons. The sequencing used peripheral blood, collected 28 days after the second AZD1222 dose. These receptors were taken from an adult who received the AZD1222 COVID-19 vaccine. Each CDR3 is given with its conserved first and last residue. A D gene is named only where the DNA matches it firmly. Size is stated for part of the rows, as once, few or many counts, or as a class when the clone is expanded.

CATSREFERLETQYF	TGTGCCACCAGCAGAGAGTTCGAACGCCTTGAGACCCAGTACTTC	.	TRBV15	TRBJ2-5	.
CACKRTTTNYGYTF	TGTGCCTGCAAGAGAACGACCACTAACTATGGCTACACCTTC	.	TRBV6-5	TRBJ1-2	.
CASSERTSTDTQYF	TGTGCCAGCAGCGAGCGGACGAGCACAGATACGCAGTATTTT	.	TRBV7-2	TRBJ2-3	.
CATQKGVNYGYTF	TGTGCCACCCAAAAGGGGGTTAACTATGGCTACACCTTC	.	TRBV19	TRBJ1-2	.
CASSEAIRGGQETQYF	TGTGCCAGCAGTGAAGCGATACGGGGGGGACAAGAGACCCAGTACTTC	TRBD2	TRBV2	TRBJ2-5	.
CASSTEGSMNTEAFF	TGTGCCAGCTCAACTGAGGGGTCGATGAACACTGAAGCTTTCTTT	.	TRBV18	TRBJ1-1	.
CASSLESTGELFF	TGCGCCAGCAGCTTGGAATCCACCGGGGAGCTGTTTTTT	.	TRBV5-1	TRBJ2-2	few
CASSSSGGYGYTF	TGTGCCAGTAGTAGTTCAGGGGGCTATGGCTACACCTTC	TRBD1	TRBV19	TRBJ1-2	.
CASSPQRGETQYF	TGTGCCAGCTCACCACAGCGGGGAGAGACCCAGTACTTC	TRBD2	TRBV18	TRBJ2-5	.
CSVGAGWNEKLFF	TGCAGCGTTGGGGCAGGGTGGAATGAAAAACTGTTTTTT	.	TRBV29-1	TRBJ1-4	.
CATSDSRGVGTDTQYF	TGTGCCACCAGTGATAGTAGGGGGGTAGGCACAGATACGCAGTATTTT	.	TRBV24-1	TRBJ2-3	.
CASSIGRVGSTNEKLFF	TGTGCCAGCAGCATTGGGAGGGTTGGCTCAACTAATGAAAAACTGTTTTTT	.	TRBV5-4	TRBJ1-4	.
CASSWAGKNSPLHF	TGCGCCAGCAGTTGGGCGGGGAAAAATTCACCCCTCCACTTT	.	TRBV5-1	TRBJ1-6	few
CASRVQGASLNSPLHF	TGTGCCAGCAGGGTACAGGGGGCCAGTTTGAATTCACCCCTCCACTTT	TRBD1	TRBV2	TRBJ1-6	.
CASSPGSYEQYF	TGTGCCAGCAGCCCCGGATCGTACGAGCAGTACTTC	.	TRBV12-3/TRBV12-4	TRBJ2-7	.
CSASQGLYVGEQYF	TGCAGTGCTAGTCAAGGGCTGTACGTAGGCGAGCAGTACTTC	.	TRBV20-1	TRBJ2-7	few
CASSLLGQGIYEQYF	TGTGCCAGCAGCCTCCTGGGACAGGGGATTTACGAGCAGTACTTC	TRBD1	TRBV27	TRBJ2-7	.
CASIPRGQRNTEAFF	TGTGCCAGCATCCCAAGGGGACAGCGGAACACTGAAGCTTTCTTT	TRBD1	TRBV5-8	TRBJ1-1	.
CASSLLGKEADGYTF	TGTGCCAGCAGTTTACTTGGGAAGGAAGCCGATGGCTACACCTTC	.	TRBV27	TRBJ1-2	.
CASRPRHDANEKLFF	TGTGCCAGCAGGCCCCGACATGACGCTAATGAAAAACTGTTTTTT	.	TRBV6-5	TRBJ1-4	once